Included here is one T cell receptor beta chain sequence, with context. The data were taken from a study of blood T cell repertoires in COVID-19. In the study overall: Acute and convalescent COVID-19 specimens originated in the United States, Italy and Spain. Nucleic acid was either cDNA or gDNA, and it came from T cells, B-cell-depleted T cells, or PBMCs.

It was during active infection that Seattle patients were enrolled and then longitudinally followed. Authors' processing steps: Estimation of nucleated cell counts relied on the amplification of reference gene primers. Generated by immunoSEQ multiplex PCR, the TCRdb table keeps only in-frame clones and is missing some. Clone size and the V and J calls come from that table; the DNA yielded D and trimming. This repertoire shows approximately 110,000 clones, around four fifths found once; its top ten account for over 5.5%. Germline V CDR1 and CDR2: ENHRY, SYGVKD. Trimming cost V 1 base and J 0 bases, with 7 bases left between them. This CDR3 comprises 14 residues.

Sequences were obtained from peripheral blood. This sequence was found in a man older than 75 with COVID-19, enrolled during active disease. The rearrangement joins TRBV10-3 to TRBJ2-7; D uncertain. The CDR3 DNA follows: TGTGCCATCAGTGAGTTTGTCAGCTCCTACGAGCAGTACTTC. Its translation: CAISEFVSSYEQYF.